Listed here are 5 T cell receptor beta chains from one sample, sequenced in a study of Graves' ophthalmopathy and Graves' hyperthyroidism. Amplification targeted the TCR beta CDR3 regions, with RNA transcripts as the source material. First-round RT-PCR used HTBI primers; second-round multiplex PCR followed. TCRdb reprocessed the multiplex PCR reads via MiXCR and lists one record per CDR3 protein. Of around 600,000 distinct CDR3 sequences in the sample, approximately 39% were seen once. The sample comprised peripheral blood. Source of these receptors: an adult man with Graves' ophthalmopathy.

The rearrangement joins TRBV7-9 to TRBJ1-5; D is possibly TRBD1 (5 bases). Germline V gives CDR1 SEHNR, CDR2 FQNEAQ (reference sequence). The length of the CDR3 is 12 residues. V lost 8 bases to trimming and J lost 14 bases, with 19 bases between them. In nucleotides, the CDR3 is TGTGCCAGCGGTAGGCAGGGAACGTACGAGCATTTT. Its protein is CASGRQGTYEHF.

In this sample, this clonotype turned up many times. This rearrangement joins TRBV5-6 to TRBJ1-2; no reliable D call. Germline V gene data show CDR1 as SGHDT and CDR2 as YYEEEE. This CDR3 has 16 residues. V shed 0 bases and J shed 8 bases, with 20 bases lying between them. CDR3 in amino acids: CASSLDVTVWVRGYTF. Here the CDR3 DNA reads TGTGCCAGCAGCTTGGATGTCACGGTTTGGGTTCGCGGCTACACCTTC.

This clonotype was seen a few times. This chain uses TRBV12-5 with TRBJ2-7; D not resolved. The germline V gene has CDR1 LGHNT and CDR2 FRNRAP. V dropped 2 bases and J dropped 0 bases, with 8 bases sitting between them. This CDR3 comprises 14 residues. The CDR3 nucleotides read TGTGCTAGTGGTTTGACAGCTGACTCCTACGAGCAGTACTTC. It translates to CASGLTADSYEQYF.

The rearrangement uses TRBV10-2 and TRBJ2-7; possible D gene TRBD1, 5 bases. The DNA end is a closer match to TRBJ2-1, so the J assignment may be wrong. This CDR3 comprises 13 residues. Germline CDR1 WSHSY, CDR2 SAAADI. The CDR3 coding sequence is TGCGCCAGCTGTCAGGGAAGTCACAATGAGCAGTTCTTC. Its translation is CASCQGSHNEQFF.

This clonotype has just a few counts. This rearrangement joins TRBV24-1 to TRBJ2-5; 9 positions match TRBD1. Germline V gene data show CDR1 as KGHDR and CDR2 as SFDVKD. With V trimmed by 0 bases and J by 4 bases, 2 bases remained unmatched. CDR3 size: 15 residues. CDR3: CATSDLGQGIETQYF. The CDR3 DNA reads as TGTGCCACCAGTGATTTGGGACAGGGGATAGAGACCCAGTACTTC.